The 27 T cell receptor beta chains in this list originate from one sample, sequenced in a study of blood T cell repertoires in COVID-19 (dated by TCRdb to 2019 to 2021). Libraries were constructed by the immunoSEQ multiplex PCR assay. Drawn from immuneACCESS, this table holds only the in-frame rearrangements with V and J called that TCRdb kept. Clones are partly lost; checked studies trace under half to an unresolved V gene and leave the rest unexplained. The sample table contains fewer than 100,000 clones; only one count was recorded for around 79% of them. The top ten clonotypes cover 11% of the sample. Sequencing was done on a sample of peripheral blood. The receptors shown here come from a man in his fifties with acute or convalescent COVID-19.

This clone was seen just once. The rearrangement joins TRBV3-1 (or the pseudogene TRBV3-2) to TRBJ1-6; TRBD1 agrees at 8 bases. Trimming took 4 bases from V and 6 from J; bases not matched to a gene: 5. The CDR3 consists of 15 residues. Germline V lookup: CDR1 LGHDT, CDR2 YNNKEL (reference sequence). CDR3 DNA sequence: TGTGCCAGCAGCCCAGAGACAGGGGCTAATTCACCCCTCCACTTT. Protein sequence: CASSPETGANSPLHF.

V and J are TRBV6-1 and TRBJ1-1, with TRBD1 matching 8 bases. Germline assignment: CDR1 MNHNS and CDR2 SASEGT. Unmatched junction bases numbered 13, after V lost 2 bases and J lost 2 bases. This CDR3 has 18 residues. The CDR3 is CASSEHVDRVRENTEAFF. The CDR3 region has the DNA TGTGCCAGCAGTGAACACGTGGACAGGGTTAGAGAAAACACTGAAGCTTTCTTT.

In its sample, this clone was seen once. The V call is TRBV6-2 or TRBV6-3, the J call TRBJ1-1; TRBD1 agrees at 10 bases. In germline, CDR1 is MNHEY, CDR2 SVGEGT. The CDR3 length is 14 residues. Unmatched junction bases numbered 1, after V lost 5 bases and J lost 1 base. The CDR3 sequence: CASSRQGANTEAFF. CDR3 DNA sequence: TGTGCCAGCAGTCGACAGGGGGCGAACACTGAAGCTTTCTTT.

This rearrangement joins TRBV28 to TRBJ1-2; D gene ambiguous. The ends were cut back, 5 bases at V and 5 bases at J, with 6 bases in the middle. Germline CDR1 and CDR2: MDHEN and SYDVKM. The CDR3 sequence is 11 residues long. For the CDR3, the DNA is TGTGCCAGCAGTCCCGGGTATGGCTACACCTTC. Translated: CASSPGYGYTF.

The rearrangement joins TRBV27 to TRBJ2-7, with 8 bases lining up with TRBD2. This CDR3 has 16 amino acids. CDR1 and CDR2 (germline): MNHEY, SMNVEV (reference sequence). J lost 5 bases, V lost 4 bases, and 13 bases had no gene match. The CDR3 coding sequence is TGTGCCAGCAGTTCCCTAAAAAGGACTAGCATCGACGAGCAGTACTTC. Protein product: CASSSLKRTSIDEQYF.

This chain uses TRBV5-1 with TRBJ1-1; D is possibly TRBD1 (6 bases). Looked up from germline, CDR1 is SGHRS and CDR2 is YFSETQ. The V end lost 0 bases, the J end lost 2 bases, and 14 bases lay between the germline ends. CDR3 length: 16 amino acids. CDR3 nucleotide sequence: TGCGCCAGCAGCTTGGATGGGGGCCTTCACAACACTGAAGCTTTCTTT. Residues: CASSLDGGLHNTEAFF.

The chain is built from TRBV28 and TRBJ2-1; 7 nucleotides agree with TRBD1. The V gene's germline CDR1 is MDHEN and CDR2 SYDVKM. With 2 bases clipped from V and 7 bases from J, the junction kept 2 bases outside the gene matches. The CDR3 loop spans 13 amino acids. The CDR3 nucleotides read TGTGCCAGCAGTTTAGGGACAGCTAATGAGCAGTTCTTC. Translating gives CASSLGTANEQFF. The entire variable domain, with the rest obtained from reference TRBV28 and TRBJ2-1, is as follows: DVKVTQSSRYLVKRTGEKVFLECVQDMDHENMFWYRQDPGLGLRLIYFSYDVKMKEKGDIPEGYSVSREKKERFSLILESASTNQTSMYLCASSLGTANEQFFGPGTRLTVL.

The J gene is TRBJ2-1, the V gene TRBV19; a weak D match, TRBD1 (5 bases). The CDR3 sequence is 11 residues long. Germline V gives CDR1 LNHDA, CDR2 SQIVND (reference sequence). V was shortened by 4 bases and J by 9 bases, with 7 bases between the two germline ends. In DNA, the CDR3 is TGTGCCAGTAGTACAGGGTCTGAGCAGTTCTTC. This encodes CASSTGSEQFF. Based on the CDR3 plus reference TRBV19 and TRBJ2-1, the full variable domain is DGGITQSPKYLFRKEGQNVTLSCEQNLNHDAMYWYRQDPGQGLRLIYYSQIVNDFQKGDIAEGYSVSREKKESFPLTVTSAQKNPTAFYLCASSTGSEQFFGPGTRLTVL.

The chain has TRBV27 and TRBJ2-7; TRBD2 matches 8 bases. Germline CDR1 is MNHEY and CDR2 is SMNVEV (reference sequence). There are 14 residues in the CDR3. Germline trimming cut 3 bases from V and 5 bases from J; bases unmatched to any gene: 6. This chain's CDR3 is CASSLSGSGNEQYF. In DNA, the CDR3 is TGTGCCAGCAGTTTGAGCGGGAGTGGAAACGAGCAGTACTTC.

This chain links TRBV14 with TRBJ2-1, with TRBD1 identical over 8 bases. The CDR3 extends over 16 amino acids. From germline, CDR1 is SGHDN and CDR2 FVKESK. V was pared by 0 bases and J by 5 bases, with 6 bases of the junction left unmatched. Here the CDR3 DNA reads TGTGCCAGCAGCCAAGACCCAGGACAGGGCGACAATGAGCAGTTCTTC. As protein: CASSQDPGQGDNEQFF.

This chain links TRBV18 with TRBJ2-5, with D perhaps matching TRBD2 (5 bases). The germline V gene encodes CDR1 KGHSH and CDR2 LQKENI. V lost 3 bases, J lost 5 bases, and 10 bases lay in between. The CDR3 is 13 residues long. CDR3 region: CASSPTRMETQYF. DNA of the CDR3: TGTGCCAGCTCACCCACTAGGATGGAGACCCAGTACTTC.

V gene TRBV10-3 combines with J gene TRBJ2-7; tentatively, D is TRBD2 (5 bases). Per germline, CDR1 ENHRY and CDR2 SYGVKD. This CDR3 contains 13 residues. Trimming took 7 bases from V and 5 from J, leaving 15 bases between them. DNA of the CDR3: TGTGCCATCAACGGTGGGCCCGGGGACGAGCAGTACTTC. Protein sequence: CAINGGPGDEQYF.

The chain employs TRBV9 and TRBJ2-3; unclear D gene. The CDR3 sequence is 13 residues long. V shed 0 bases and J shed 2 bases, with 4 bases lying between them. Germline assignment: CDR1 SGDLS and CDR2 YYNGEE. Here the CDR3 DNA reads TGTGCCAGCAGCGTAGTCTACACAGATACGCAGTATTTT. It yields the protein CASSVVYTDTQYF. The full variable domain, completed using reference TRBV9 and TRBJ2-3, is DSGVTQTPKHLITATGQRVTLRCSPRSGDLSVYWYQQSLDQGLQFLIQYYNGEERAKGNILERFSAQQFPDLHSELNLSSLELGDSALYFCASSVVYTDTQYFGPGTRLTVL.

This chain links TRBV7-2 with TRBJ1-2; perhaps TRBD1 as D (6 bases). Looked up from germline, CDR1 is SGHTA and CDR2 is FQGNSA. This CDR3 has 13 residues. V was clipped by 2 bases and J by 4 bases, with 8 bases between them. CDR3 DNA sequence: TGTGCCAGCAGCTTAAGACAGGTCTATGGCTACACCTTC. It specifies CASSLRQVYGYTF.

The rearrangement joins TRBV5-4 to TRBJ1-5; weak D call: TRBD1 (6 bases). This CDR3 spans 15 amino acids. Germline CDR1 and CDR2: SGHNT and YYREEE (reference sequence). V lost 3 bases, J lost 0 bases, and 10 bases lay in between. CDR3 coding DNA: TGTGCCAGCAGCTCGGGACAAATTAGCAATCAGCCCCAGCATTTT. Protein: CASSSGQISNQPQHF.

This clone appeared a few times. The chain joins TRBV15 to TRBJ2-2; a weak D match, TRBD1 (6 bases). Per germline, CDR1 LNHNV and CDR2 YYDKDF (reference sequence). CDR3 length equals 16 residues. Trimming took 2 bases from V and 2 from J, leaving 12 bases between them. The CDR3: CATSRRQVPNTGELFF. In nucleotides, the CDR3 is TGTGCCACCAGCAGAAGACAGGTTCCAAACACCGGGGAGCTGTTTTTT.

This clone has only a few counts. The rearrangement links TRBV5-1 to TRBJ2-7; no clear D gene. The V gene lost 4 bases and the J gene lost 9 bases, with 17 bases spanning the gap. The germline V gene encodes CDR1 SGHRS and CDR2 YFSETQ. CDR3 length equals 13 residues. DNA for the CDR3: TGCGCCAGCAGCCCTACGGCCGCCGGCGGGCAGTACTTC. Protein product: CASSPTAAGGQYF. Based on the CDR3 plus reference TRBV5-1 and TRBJ2-7, the full variable domain is KAGVTQTPRYLIKTRGQQVTLSCSPISGHRSVSWYQQTPGQGLQFLFEYFSETQRNKGNFPGRFSGRQFSNSRSEMNVSTLELGDSALYLCASSPTAAGGQYFGPGTRLTVT.

The chain has TRBV6-5 and TRBJ1-2; 7 positions agree with TRBD1. J gave up 7 bases and V 6 bases, and 11 bases lay outside the gene matches. The CDR3 spans 14 residues. In germline, CDR1 is MNHEY, CDR2 SVGAGI. The CDR3 spells CASRIAGGSGGYTF. CDR3 nucleotides: TGTGCCAGCAGAATTGCAGGGGGAAGCGGTGGCTACACCTTC.

This clone occurred once. CDR3 coding DNA: TGCGCCAGCAGCTTGAGTTCAGGCTCAGATGGCTACACCTTC. This encodes CASSLSSGSDGYTF. V gene TRBV5-1 combines with J gene TRBJ1-2; D call uncertain. The CDR3 runs to 14 residues. The germline V gene encodes CDR1 SGHRS and CDR2 YFSETQ. Trimming pared 1 base from V and 6 bases from J, leaving 13 bases between.

This clone was recorded only once. The V gene is TRBV7-2, the J gene TRBJ1-1, with D maybe TRBD1 (6 bases). From germline, CDR1 is SGHTA and CDR2 FQGNSA. The ends were cut back, 0 bases at V and 4 bases at J, with 15 bases in the middle. This CDR3 contains 16 residues. The CDR3 sequence: CASSLAGGTWSTEAFF. The DNA of the CDR3 is TGTGCCAGCAGCTTAGCAGGGGGAACGTGGAGCACTGAAGCTTTCTTT.

The rearrangement links TRBV3-1 (or the pseudogene TRBV3-2) to TRBJ1-5; 7 bases agree with TRBD1. This CDR3 comprises 14 residues. Trimming removed 4 bases from V and 4 bases from J; junction bases left unmatched: 4. CDR1 and CDR2 (germline): LGHDT, YNNKEL (reference sequence). The DNA of the CDR3 is TGTGCCAGCAGCCTCGGGACAGCGAATCAGCCCCAGCATTTT. Translating gives CASSLGTANQPQHF.

The rearrangement uses TRBV28 and TRBJ1-4; 10 bases are shared with TRBD1. In germline, CDR1 is MDHEN, CDR2 SYDVKM. Trimming removed 5 bases from V and 6 bases from J; junction bases left unmatched: 3. The CDR3 has 14 amino acids. Here the CDR3 DNA reads TGTGCCAGCAGTCAGACAGGGGGCGATGAAAAACTGTTTTTT. This translates into CASSQTGGDEKLFF.

The chain links TRBV5-1 to TRBJ2-3; TRBD2 aligns across 11 bases. J was trimmed by 1 base and V by 0 bases; bases with no gene match: 4. The V gene's germline CDR1 is SGHRS and CDR2 YFSETQ. The CDR3 covers 17 residues. The CDR3 reads CASSLVALAGGTDTQYF. The CDR3 DNA follows: TGCGCCAGCAGCTTGGTAGCACTAGCGGGGGGCACAGATACGCAGTATTTT.

The CDR3 DNA sequence: TGTGCCAGCAGCTTAGAGGGACACAAGATGACTGGAAACACCATATATTTT. The encoded protein is CASSLEGHKMTGNTIYF. The chain carries TRBV7-6 and TRBJ1-3, with D perhaps TRBD1 (6 bases). Trimming left V 1 base short and J 2 bases short, with 15 bases between. The CDR3 sequence is 17 residues long. In germline, CDR1 is SGHVS, CDR2 FNYEAQ.

The chain employs TRBV30 and TRBJ2-2; 7 bases match TRBD1. The CDR3 sequence is 13 residues long. Germline-derived CDR1 and CDR2 are GTSNPN and SVGIG (reference sequence). Trimming removed 1 base from V and 6 bases from J; junction bases left unmatched: 2. The CDR3 sequence is CAWSGRGSGELFF. For the CDR3, the DNA is TGTGCCTGGAGTGGCAGGGGGTCCGGGGAGCTGTTTTTT.

The CDR3 spells CASSKAGRLAGETQYF. The CDR3 bases are TGTGCCAGCAGCAAGGCGGGCAGGCTGGCGGGAGAGACCCAGTACTTC. This chain uses TRBV3-1 (or the pseudogene TRBV3-2) with TRBJ2-5; D might be TRBD2 (5 bases). Germline values: CDR1 LGHDT, CDR2 YNNKEL (reference sequence). V was shortened by 5 bases and J by 4 bases, with 20 bases between the two germline ends. This CDR3 has 16 residues.

This sequence joins TRBV4-3 and TRBJ1-1; D may be TRBD1 (6 bases). Trimming took off 1 base at V and 7 bases at J, with 22 bases between the two ends. CDR1 is LGHNA, CDR2 YSLEER, per germline. The CDR3 runs 17 residues. The CDR3 DNA reads TGCGCCAGCAGCCAAGTCCTAGGTCGCTGGGGGCTCGATGAAGCTTTCTTT. It encodes CASSQVLGRWGLDEAFF.